This paragraph reports one T cell receptor (beta chain). Its binding antigen is unknown. No clone much larger than this one lies a single base away; base qualities are absent. A total of 25 to 30 patients with locally advanced or metastatic urothelial carcinoma, treated at Memorial Sloan Kettering on a trial protocol, made up the cohort. Peripheral blood mononuclear cells were collected pretreatment and during treatment, with between 1 and 8 total time points obtained per patient. The Qiagen DNeasy Blood extraction kit was used to purify genomic DNA from total PBMCs and tumor samples. Collected pretreatment and during treatment, PBMCs were isolated and stored as previously described. To estimate absolute template abundance from read counts, synthetic TCR analog templates were spiked into each PCR. The immunoSEQ assay was used to amplify TCRbeta CDR3 regions from genomic DNA with bias-controlled V and J gene primers. Rearranged TCRbeta segments were sequenced at approximately 20X coverage. On the authors' methods: Clustering was used to correct sequencing errors, and CDR3s were annotated against IMGT so that V, D and J genes could be assigned. Downstream analyses used only productive TCRbeta rearrangements and left out out-of-frame or stop-codon sequences. Clonality was computed as one minus Shannon entropy normalized by the log of the number of unique productive sequences. Fisher's exact test with Benjamini-Hochberg correction, at a threshold of adjusted p below 0.01, was used to find clones that differed between time points or between blood and tumor. TCRdb mirrors the immuneACCESS table, restricted to in-frame sequences. Some clones are absent from its copies; in checked studies, under half trace to an unresolved V gene, and the reason for the others is unknown. The D gene and trimming were derived from the DNA, and the V and J assignments and clone size from that table. Here the sample has about 84,000 clones; 90% occur a single time. The ten largest make up over 9% of the sample.

The sample comes from a study of PD-L1 blockade in urothelial cancer (dated by TCRdb to the late 2010s). Study-wide context: All patients started therapy around 2014 and received atezolizumab 1,200 mg intravenously every 3 weeks. About nine tenths of the roughly 29 patients were males with bladder-origin urothelial cancer, and about 65% of the roughly 30 reported a prior smoking history. The study, an exploratory multi-omic analysis, examined somatic, immune and clinical correlates of response to PD-L1 blockade with atezolizumab in urothelial cancer. In the same patients, whole exome sequencing and RNA sequencing of pretreatment tumors were performed in addition to TCR sequencing. TCR sequencing covered pretreatment tumor samples and matched, serially collected peripheral blood taken before and after atezolizumab treatment. Nine patients achieved durable clinical benefit and about 19 did not. Durable clinical benefit was defined as a progression-free survival longer than 6 months, and TCR features were additionally tested against progression-free survival and overall survival. Some 29 patients had pretreatment blood TCR-seq, about 25 had at least one posttreatment blood collection, and about 25 had tumor TCR-seq. Blood samples were analyzed at two time points: 3 weeks after treatment start (second dose) and 6 weeks after treatment start. An ECOG performance status of 0 or 1 was recorded for the patients, and 0 to 3 prior chemotherapy regimens had been received by the patients. A median of about 150,000 T cells and 80,000 to 100,000 unique TCRs was obtained from blood samples, and a median clonality of around 0.08 was observed. What the authors observed across the whole study: Improved progression-free and overall survival was associated with having pretreatment peripheral blood TCR clonality below the median. Greater expansion of tumor-associated TCR clones in peripheral blood 3 weeks after the start of treatment was observed in patients with durable benefit (n of about 20, p = 0.022). Because the sample size was small (n ≈ 27) and many exploratory analyses were performed, the results are intended to be hypothesis-generating.

Including cysteine and phenylalanine, the CDR3 has 16 amino acids. Kept here is only the CDR3 DNA, which spans 48 bases and is read in frame from base 1. Trimming removed 4 bases from V and 6 bases from J; the gene matches leave 12 bases unexplained. CDR1 is given as SGDLS and CDR2 as YYNGEE, both from the germline V gene. The sequence was collected from a man between 60 and 70 years old with urothelial cancer. The rearranged chain carries TRBV9 and TRBJ2-1; 8 junctional bases match TRBD2. Specimen: PBMCs, collected around atezolizumab (anti-PD-L1) treatment. The DNA reads TGTGCCAGCAGCCAGGCGGGACTAGAGCGGGGCAATGAGCAGTTCTTC. The encoded protein is CASSQAGLERGNEQFF.